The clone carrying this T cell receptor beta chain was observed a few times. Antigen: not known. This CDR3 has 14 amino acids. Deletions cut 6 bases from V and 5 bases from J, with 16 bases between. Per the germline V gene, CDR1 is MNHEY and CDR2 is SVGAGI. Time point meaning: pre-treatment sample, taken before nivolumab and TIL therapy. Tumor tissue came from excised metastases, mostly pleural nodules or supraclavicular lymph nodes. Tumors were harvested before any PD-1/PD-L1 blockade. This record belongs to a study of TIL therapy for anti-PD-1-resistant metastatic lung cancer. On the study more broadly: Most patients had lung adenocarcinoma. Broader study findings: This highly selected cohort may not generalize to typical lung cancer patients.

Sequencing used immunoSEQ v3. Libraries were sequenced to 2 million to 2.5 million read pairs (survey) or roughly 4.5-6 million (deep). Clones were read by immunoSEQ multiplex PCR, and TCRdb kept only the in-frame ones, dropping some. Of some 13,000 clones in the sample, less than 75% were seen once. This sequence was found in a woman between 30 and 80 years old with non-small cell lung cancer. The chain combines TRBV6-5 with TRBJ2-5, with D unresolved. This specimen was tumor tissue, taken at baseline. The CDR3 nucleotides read TGTGCCAGCAGACCCACAGCTGCTGGGGAGACCCAGTACTTC. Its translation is CASRPTAAGETQYF.